The 2 T cell receptor beta chains below all came from one sample that was sequenced in a study of T cells in Graves' hyperthyroidism and ophthalmopathy. Amplified TCR beta CDR3 regions came from RNA transcripts. The study used the HTBI primer set for a first-round RT-PCR of the TCR CDR3. MiXCR, applied by TCRdb to the multiplex PCR reads, yields one record per CDR3 protein. The table shows roughly 30,000 distinct CDR3 sequences, with nearly 45% occurring only once. The sequenced material came from blood. The receptors stem from a woman in her thirties with Graves' hyperthyroidism.

This clonotype was counted at least ten times. V usage is TRBV10-1 and J usage is TRBJ2-5; D unclear. CDR1 WNHNN and CDR2 SYGVQD come from the germline V gene (reference sequence). CDR3 length: 13 residues. The V end was cut by 3 bases, the J end by 5 bases, with 10 bases between. The CDR3 DNA sequence: TGCGCCAGCAGTGATCAGTACTTCGAGACCCAGTACTTC. Encoded protein: CASSDQYFETQYF.

The chain couples TRBV24-1 to TRBJ2-1; D unresolved. Trimming left V 3 bases short and J 10 bases short, with 9 bases between. Germline V gene data show CDR1 as KGHDR and CDR2 as SFDVKD. This CDR3 is built from 12 residues. The CDR3 nucleotides read TGTGCCACCAGTGATCCGGTCGAGGAGCAGTTCTTC. It yields the protein CATSDPVEEQFF.